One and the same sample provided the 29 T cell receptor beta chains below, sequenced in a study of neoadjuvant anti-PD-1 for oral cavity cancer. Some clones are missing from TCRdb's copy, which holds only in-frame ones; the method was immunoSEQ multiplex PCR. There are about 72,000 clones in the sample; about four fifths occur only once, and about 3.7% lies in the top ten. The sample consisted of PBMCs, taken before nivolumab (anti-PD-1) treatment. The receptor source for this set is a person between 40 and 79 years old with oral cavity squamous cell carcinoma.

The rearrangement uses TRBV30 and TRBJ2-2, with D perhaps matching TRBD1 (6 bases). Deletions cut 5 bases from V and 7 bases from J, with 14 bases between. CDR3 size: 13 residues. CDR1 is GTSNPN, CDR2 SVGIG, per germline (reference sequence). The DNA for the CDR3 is TGTGCCTGGTGGAAACAGGGCGACGGGGAGCTGTTTTTT. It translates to CAWWKQGDGELFF.

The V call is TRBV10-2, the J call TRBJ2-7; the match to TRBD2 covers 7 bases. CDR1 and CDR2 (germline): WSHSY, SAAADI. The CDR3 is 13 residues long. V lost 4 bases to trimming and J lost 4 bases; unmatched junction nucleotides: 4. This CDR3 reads CASSGQGLYEQYF. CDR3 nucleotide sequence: TGCGCCAGCAGTGGCCAGGGACTATACGAGCAGTACTTC.

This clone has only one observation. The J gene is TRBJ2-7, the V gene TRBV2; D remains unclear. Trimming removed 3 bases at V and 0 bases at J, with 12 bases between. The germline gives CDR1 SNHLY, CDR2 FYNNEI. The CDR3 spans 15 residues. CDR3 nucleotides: TGTGCCAGCAGTGATAGACTGGGGTTCTCCTACGAGCAGTACTTC. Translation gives CASSDRLGFSYEQYF.

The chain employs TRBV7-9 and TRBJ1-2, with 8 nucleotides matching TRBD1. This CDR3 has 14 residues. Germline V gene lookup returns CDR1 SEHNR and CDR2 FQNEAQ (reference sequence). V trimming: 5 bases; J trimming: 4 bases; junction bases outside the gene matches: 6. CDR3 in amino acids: CASSRSTGVYGYTF. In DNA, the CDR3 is TGTGCCAGCAGCCGATCGACAGGGGTCTATGGCTACACCTTC.

CDR3 bases: TGCAGCGTTGAAGATGGACAGGGGGCGTGGGAGCAGTACTTC. This translates into CSVEDGQGAWEQYF. This chain connects TRBV29-1 to TRBJ2-7; 11 nucleotides match TRBD1. Germline trimming cut 0 bases from V and 7 bases from J; bases unmatched to any gene: 5. CDR1 and CDR2 from the germline V gene are SQVTM and ANQGSEA. The CDR3 is 14 residues long.

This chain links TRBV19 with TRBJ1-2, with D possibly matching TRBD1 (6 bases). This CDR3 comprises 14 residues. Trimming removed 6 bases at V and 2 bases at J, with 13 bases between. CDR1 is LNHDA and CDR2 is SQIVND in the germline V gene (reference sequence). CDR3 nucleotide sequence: TGTGCCAGTAGCTTCAGGGGAAGGAACTATGGCTACACCTTC. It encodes CASSFRGRNYGYTF.

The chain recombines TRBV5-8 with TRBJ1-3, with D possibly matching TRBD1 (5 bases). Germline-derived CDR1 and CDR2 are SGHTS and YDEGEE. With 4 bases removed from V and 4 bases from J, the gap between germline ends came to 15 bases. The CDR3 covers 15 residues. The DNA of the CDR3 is TGTGCCAGCAGCCAAGGGTGGGGGTCCGGAAACACCATATATTTT. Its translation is CASSQGWGSGNTIYF.

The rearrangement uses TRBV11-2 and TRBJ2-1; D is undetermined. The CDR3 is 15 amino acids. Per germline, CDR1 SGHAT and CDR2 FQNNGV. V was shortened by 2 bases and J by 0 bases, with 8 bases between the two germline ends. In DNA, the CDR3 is TGTGCCAGCAGCTTAATCCGGAGCTCCTACAATGAGCAGTTCTTC. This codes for CASSLIRSSYNEQFF.

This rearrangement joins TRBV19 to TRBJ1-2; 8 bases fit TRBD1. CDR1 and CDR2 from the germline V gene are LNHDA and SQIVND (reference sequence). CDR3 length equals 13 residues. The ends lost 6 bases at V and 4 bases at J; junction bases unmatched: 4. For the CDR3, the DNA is TGTGCCAGTAGGGGACAGGCGAGCTATGGCTACACCTTC. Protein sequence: CASRGQASYGYTF.

CDR3 loop: CASSPNLQRSSYEQYF. In DNA, the CDR3 is TGTGCCAGCAGCCCCAATCTCCAGAGGAGCTCCTACGAGCAGTACTTC. This chain joins TRBV7-9 and TRBJ2-7; unclear D gene. V was shortened by 5 bases and J by 0 bases, with 17 bases between the two germline ends. The CDR3 contains 16 residues. Germline V lookup: CDR1 SEHNR, CDR2 FQNEAQ (reference sequence). Looking up the rest from reference TRBV7-9 and TRBJ2-7 gives the full variable domain: DTGVSQNPRHKITKRGQNVTFRCDPISEHNRLYWYRQTLGQGPEFLTYFQNEAQLEKSRLLSDRFSAERPKGSFSTLEIQRTEQGDSAMYLCASSPNLQRSSYEQYFGPGTRLTVT.

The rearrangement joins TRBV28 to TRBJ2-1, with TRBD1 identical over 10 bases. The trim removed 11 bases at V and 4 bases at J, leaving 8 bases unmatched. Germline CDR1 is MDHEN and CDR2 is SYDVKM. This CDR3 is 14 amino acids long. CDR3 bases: TGTGCCTCCCAAGGGGACAGGGGATACAATGAGCAGTTCTTC. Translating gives CASQGDRGYNEQFF.

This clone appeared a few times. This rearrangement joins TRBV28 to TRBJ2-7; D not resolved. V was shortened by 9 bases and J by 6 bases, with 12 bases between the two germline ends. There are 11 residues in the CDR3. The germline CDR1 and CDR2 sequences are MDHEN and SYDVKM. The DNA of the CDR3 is TGTGCCAGTCGGAACGAGGTCGAGCAGTACTTC. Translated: CASRNEVEQYF. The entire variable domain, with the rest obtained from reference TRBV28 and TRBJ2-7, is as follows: DVKVTQSSRYLVKRTGEKVFLECVQDMDHENMFWYRQDPGLGLRLIYFSYDVKMKEKGDIPEGYSVSREKKERFSLILESASTNQTSMYLCASRNEVEQYFGPGTRLTVT.

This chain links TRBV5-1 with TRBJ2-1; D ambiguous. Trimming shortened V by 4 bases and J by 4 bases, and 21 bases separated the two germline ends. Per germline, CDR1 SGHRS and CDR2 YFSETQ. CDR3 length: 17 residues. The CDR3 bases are TGCGCCAGCAGCCTTTCCTCCGTGACATACCCTTACAATGAGCAGTTCTTC. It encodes CASSLSSVTYPYNEQFF.

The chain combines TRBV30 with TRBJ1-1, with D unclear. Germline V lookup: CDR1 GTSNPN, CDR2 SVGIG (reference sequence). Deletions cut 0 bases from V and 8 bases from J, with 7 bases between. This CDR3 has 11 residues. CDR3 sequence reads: CAWSVTMEAFF. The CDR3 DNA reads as TGTGCCTGGAGTGTGACGATGGAAGCTTTCTTT.

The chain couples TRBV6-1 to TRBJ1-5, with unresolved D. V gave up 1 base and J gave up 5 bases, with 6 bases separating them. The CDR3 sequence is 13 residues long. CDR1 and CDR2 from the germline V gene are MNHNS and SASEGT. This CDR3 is CASSEVGHQPQHF. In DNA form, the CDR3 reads TGTGCCAGCAGTGAAGTAGGACATCAGCCCCAGCATTTT.

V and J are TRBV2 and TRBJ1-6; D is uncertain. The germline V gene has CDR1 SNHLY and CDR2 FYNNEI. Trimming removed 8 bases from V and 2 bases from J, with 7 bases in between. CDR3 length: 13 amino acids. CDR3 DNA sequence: TGTGCCAGCCGGGCCACCTATAATTCACCCCTCCACTTT. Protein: CASRATYNSPLHF.

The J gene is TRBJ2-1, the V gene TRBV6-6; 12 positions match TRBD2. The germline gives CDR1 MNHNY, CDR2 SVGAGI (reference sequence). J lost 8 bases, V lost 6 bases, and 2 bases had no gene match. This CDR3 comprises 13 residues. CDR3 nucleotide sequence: TGTGCCAGCAGGACTAGCGGGGGAGATGAGCAGTTCTTC. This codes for CASRTSGGDEQFF.

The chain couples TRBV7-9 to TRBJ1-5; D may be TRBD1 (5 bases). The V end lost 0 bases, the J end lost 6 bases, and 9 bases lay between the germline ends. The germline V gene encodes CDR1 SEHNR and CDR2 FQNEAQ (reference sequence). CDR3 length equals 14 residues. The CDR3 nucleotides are TGTGCCAGCAGCTTAGCCGGGGGGGTTCAGCCCCAGCATTTT. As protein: CASSLAGGVQPQHF.

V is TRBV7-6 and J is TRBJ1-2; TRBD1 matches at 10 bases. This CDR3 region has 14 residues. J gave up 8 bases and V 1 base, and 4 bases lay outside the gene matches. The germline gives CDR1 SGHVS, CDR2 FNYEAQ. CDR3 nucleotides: TGTGCCAGCAGCTTAGGACAGGGGGCGCGAGGCTACACCTTC. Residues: CASSLGQGARGYTF.

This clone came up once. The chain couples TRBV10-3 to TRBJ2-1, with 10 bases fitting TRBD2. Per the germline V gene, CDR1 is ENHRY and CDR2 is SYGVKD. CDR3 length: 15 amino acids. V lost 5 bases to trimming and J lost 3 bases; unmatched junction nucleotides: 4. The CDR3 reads CAISRTSGDYNEQFF. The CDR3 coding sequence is TGTGCCATCAGTCGGACTAGCGGAGACTACAATGAGCAGTTCTTC.

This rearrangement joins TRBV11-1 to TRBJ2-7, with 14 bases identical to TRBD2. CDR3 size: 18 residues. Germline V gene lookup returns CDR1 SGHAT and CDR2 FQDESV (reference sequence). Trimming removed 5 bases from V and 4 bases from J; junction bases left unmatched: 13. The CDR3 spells CASSTGTSGGYVPYEQYF. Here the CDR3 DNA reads TGTGCCAGCAGCACCGGGACTAGCGGGGGTTATGTACCGTACGAGCAGTACTTC.

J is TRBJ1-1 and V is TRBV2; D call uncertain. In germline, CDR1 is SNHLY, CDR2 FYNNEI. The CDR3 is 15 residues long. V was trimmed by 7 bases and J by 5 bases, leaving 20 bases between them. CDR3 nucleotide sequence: TGTGCCAGCACCAGAGCCCGGGATCGTCGTACTGAAGCTTTCTTT. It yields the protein CASTRARDRRTEAFF.

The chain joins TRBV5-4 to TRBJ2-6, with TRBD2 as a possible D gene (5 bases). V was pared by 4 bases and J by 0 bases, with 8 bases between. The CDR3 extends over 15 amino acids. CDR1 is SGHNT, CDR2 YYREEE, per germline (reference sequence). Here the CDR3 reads CASSLDSSGANVLTF. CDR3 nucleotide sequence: TGTGCCAGCAGCCTGGACTCCTCTGGGGCCAACGTCCTGACTTTC.

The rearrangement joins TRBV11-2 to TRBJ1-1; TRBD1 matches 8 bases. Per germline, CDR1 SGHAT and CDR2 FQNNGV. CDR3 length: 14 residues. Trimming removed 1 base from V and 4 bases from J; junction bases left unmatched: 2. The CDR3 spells CASSLVQGGTEAFF. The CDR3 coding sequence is TGTGCCAGCAGCTTAGTACAGGGGGGCACTGAAGCTTTCTTT.

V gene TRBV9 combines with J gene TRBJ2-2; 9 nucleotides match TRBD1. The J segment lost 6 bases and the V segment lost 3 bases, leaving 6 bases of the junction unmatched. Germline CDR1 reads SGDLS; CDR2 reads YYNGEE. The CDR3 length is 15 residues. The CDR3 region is CASSASTGGSGELFF. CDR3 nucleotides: TGTGCCAGCAGCGCCTCGACAGGGGGTTCCGGGGAGCTGTTTTTT. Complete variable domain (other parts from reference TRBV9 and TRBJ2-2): DSGVTQTPKHLITATGQRVTLRCSPRSGDLSVYWYQQSLDQGLQFLIQYYNGEERAKGNILERFSAQQFPDLHSELNLSSLELGDSALYFCASSASTGGSGELFFGEGSRLTVL.

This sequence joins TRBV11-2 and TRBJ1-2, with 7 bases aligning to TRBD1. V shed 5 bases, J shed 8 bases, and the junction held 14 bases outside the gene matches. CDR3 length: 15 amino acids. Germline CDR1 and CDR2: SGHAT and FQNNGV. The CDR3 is CASSARTGPLGGYTF. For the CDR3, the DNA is TGTGCCAGCAGCGCCCGGACAGGTCCTTTGGGGGGCTACACCTTC. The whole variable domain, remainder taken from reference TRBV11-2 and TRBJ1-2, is EAGVAQSPRYKIIEKRQSVAFWCNPISGHATLYWYQQILGQGPKLLIQFQNNGVVDDSQLPKDRFSAERLKGVDSTLKIQPAKLEDSAVYLCASSARTGPLGGYTFGSGTRLTVV.

The CDR3 DNA reads TGCAGCGTCCGTAATCGCAGGCCGGACAGTGAAGCTTTCTTT. As protein: CSVRNRRPDSEAFF. This chain joins TRBV29-1 and TRBJ1-1; possibly TRBD1 for D (6 bases). Germline CDR1 reads SQVTM; CDR2 reads ANQGSEA. This CDR3 contains 14 residues. V was cut by 6 bases and J by 7 bases, with 21 bases left in between.

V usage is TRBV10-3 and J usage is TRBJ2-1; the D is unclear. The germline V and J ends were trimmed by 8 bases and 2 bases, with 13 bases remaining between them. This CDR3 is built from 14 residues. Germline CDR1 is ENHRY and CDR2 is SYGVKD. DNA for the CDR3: TGTGCCATCTGGAAAGGCGGACCCTACAATGAGCAGTTCTTC. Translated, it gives CAIWKGGPYNEQFF.

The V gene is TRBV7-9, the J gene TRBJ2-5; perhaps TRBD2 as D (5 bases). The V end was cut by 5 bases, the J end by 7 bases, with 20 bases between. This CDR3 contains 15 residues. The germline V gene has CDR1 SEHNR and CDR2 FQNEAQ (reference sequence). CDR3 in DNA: TGTGCCAGCAGCCCCCCCCGGACTCTGGTGAGGACCCAGTACTTC. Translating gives CASSPPRTLVRTQYF.